This T cell receptor (beta chain) was found in a study of control samples from healthy donors and cancer patients. CDR1 and CDR2 from the germline V gene are SGDLS and YYNGEE. CDR3 size: 14 residues. The germline V and J ends were trimmed by 0 bases and 3 bases, with 10 bases remaining between them. The method was immunoSEQ multiplex PCR; TCRdb's version includes in-frame clones alone and lacks a portion of them. The sample lists approximately 70,000 clones; around 87% were seen once. The J gene is TRBJ2-7, the V gene TRBV9; unclear D gene. The sequenced sample consisted of PBMCs. The sequence was collected from a woman between 50 and 59 years old with head and neck cancer. The CDR3 coding sequence is TGTGCCAGCAGCGTAGCTCACAGAGACTACGAGCAGTACTTC. Translating it yields CASSVAHRDYEQYF.